The 15 T cell receptor beta chains listed next were all sequenced from one sample in a study of glioma-infiltrating T cells. Using RNA template, CDR3s of TCR alpha and beta were amplified with iRepertoire arm-PCR. TCRdb recomputed calls from the multiplex PCR reads with MiXCR, one row per CDR3 protein. The sample contains 400,000 or so distinct CDR3 sequences, 41% of which appear only once. Input material: glioma tissue, nonneoplastic brain tissue, or PBMCs (not recorded which). These receptors all stem from a human donor with low-grade glioma or glioblastoma, undergoing nonglioma brain surgery, or in good health (not recorded which).

J is TRBJ2-5 and V is TRBV10-3; 12 positions match TRBD2. This CDR3 region has 16 residues. V lost 2 bases, J lost 3 bases, and 4 bases stayed unmatched. Germline V CDR1 and CDR2: ENHRY, SYGVKD. CDR3 bases: TGTGCCATCAGTGAGAGACTAGCGGGAGATGAAGAGACCCAGTACTTC. This encodes CAISERLAGDEETQYF.

Concerning this clonotype: Since a much larger clone is just one base distant, this may be a read error. The chain carries TRBV20-1 and TRBJ2-1, with 8 bases identical to TRBD2. The CDR3 totals 15 residues. CDR1 is DFQATT, CDR2 SNEGSKA, per germline (reference sequence). This CDR3 is CSIREGPPPYNEQIF. CDR3 coding DNA: TGCAGTATACGGGAGGGCCCGCCTCCCTACAATGAGCAGATCTTC.

This clonotype was seen more than once but under ten times. The rearrangement joins TRBV7-3 to TRBJ1-1, with D unclear. The V end was cut by 8 bases, the J end by 0 bases, with 19 bases between. Germline values: CDR1 SGHTA, CDR2 FQGTGA. The CDR3 length is 16 residues. CDR3 nucleotides: TGTGCCAGCGGCCTGGAGGGTCCGCGGATGAACACTGAAGCTTTCTTT. Protein: CASGLEGPRMNTEAFF.

This clonotype has just a few counts. The V and J genes are TRBV5-4 and TRBJ1-2; 8 nucleotides match TRBD1. Germline assignment: CDR1 SGHNT and CDR2 YYREEE (reference sequence). Germline trimming cut 4 bases from V and 2 bases from J; bases unmatched to any gene: 7. This CDR3 has 15 residues. The CDR3 region has the DNA TGTGCCAGCAGCCAAAACAGGGGGGACAACTATGGCTACACCTTC. It translates to CASSQNRGDNYGYTF.

This clonotype was recorded once. A much larger clone lies one base from this, so it may be a read error. Because it lacks the conserved phenylalanine or tryptophan at the end, this CDR3 is likely a read error. The chain recombines TRBV2 with TRBJ2-5, with 7 bases matching TRBD2. This CDR3 contains 13 residues. J gave up 1 base and V 5 bases, and 1 base lay outside the gene matches. CDR1 and CDR2 from the germline V gene are SNHLY and FYNNEI. CDR3 in amino acids: CASSSGTQETQYL. The CDR3 DNA follows: TGTGCCAGCAGTAGCGGGACCCAAGAGACCCAGTACCTC.

About this clonotype itself: The junction does not match germline at one end; this may be a read error. The chain uses TRBV20-1 and TRBJ2-7; D is undetermined. Germline CDR1 is DFQATT and CDR2 is SNEGSKA (reference sequence). This CDR3 spans 13 amino acids. CDR3 residues: CSASDSFYYEKFF. The CDR3 coding sequence is TGCAGTGCTAGCGACTCATTTTACTACGAGAAGTTCTTC.

The chain joins TRBV10-3 to TRBJ2-2; TRBD2 aligns across 13 bases. V trimming: 0 bases; J trimming: 4 bases; junction bases outside the gene matches: 2. The CDR3 extends over 17 amino acids. Germline CDR1 ENHRY, CDR2 SYGVKD. CDR3 DNA sequence: TGTGCCATCAGTGAGTCTCGGACTAGCGGGGGCACCGGGGAGCTGTTTTTT. This gives the protein CAISESRTSGGTGELFF.

This clonotype was found a few times. This sequence joins TRBV20-1 and TRBJ2-5; 7 bases line up with TRBD2. V trimming: 0 bases; J trimming: 5 bases; junction bases outside the gene matches: 6. This CDR3 contains 14 residues. CDR1 DFQATT and CDR2 SNEGSKA come from the germline V gene (reference sequence). This chain's CDR3 is CSAREGGWSETQYF. DNA for the CDR3: TGCAGTGCTAGAGAGGGAGGGTGGAGTGAGACCCAGTACTTC.

The chain combines TRBV20-1 with TRBJ2-7; 9 nucleotides line up with TRBD1. V trimming: 4 bases; J trimming: 4 bases; junction bases outside the gene matches: 8. The CDR3 runs to 14 residues. Germline V gene sequence: CDR1 DFQATT, CDR2 SNEGSKA (reference sequence). The CDR3 DNA sequence: TGCAGTGCTAACTCCGGGACAGGGATGTACGAGCAGTACTTC. Protein product: CSANSGTGMYEQYF.

CDR3: CATSDPTGVGEQFF. Here the CDR3 DNA reads TGTGCCACCAGTGACCCAACCGGGGTAGGCGAGCAGTTCTTC. The chain is built from TRBV24-1 and TRBJ2-1; tentative D call: TRBD2 (5 bases). Trimming took off 4 bases at V and 10 bases at J, with 16 bases between the two ends. The CDR3 has 14 residues. Germline-derived CDR1 and CDR2 are KGHDR and SFDVKD.

The chain joins TRBV2 to TRBJ2-2; 7 positions agree with TRBD1. V shed 9 bases, J shed 6 bases, and the junction held 10 bases outside the gene matches. CDR1 and CDR2 (germline): SNHLY, FYNNEI. The CDR3 extends over 14 amino acids. CDR3 sequence reads: CASTWDRVSGELFF. The CDR3 DNA follows: TGTGCCAGTACATGGGACAGAGTGTCCGGGGAGCTGTTTTTT. The variable domain in full, with the rest retrieved from reference TRBV2 and TRBJ2-2, is EPEVTQTPSHQVTQMGQEVILRCVPISNHLYFYWYRQILGQKVEFLVSFYNNEISEKSEIFDDQFSVERPDGSNFTLKIRSTKLEDSAMYFCASTWDRVSGELFFGEGSRLTVL.

This sequence joins TRBV4-2 and TRBJ1-3, with a possible D match to TRBD1 (6 bases). V was cut by 4 bases and J by 3 bases, with 22 bases left in between. Per germline, CDR1 LGHNA and CDR2 YNFKEQ. This CDR3 spans 18 amino acids. This CDR3 is CASSLLPASGHNGNTIYF. CDR3 nucleotide sequence: TGTGCCAGCAGCCTTTTGCCGGCTTCGGGACATAATGGAAACACCATATATTTT.

V is TRBV4-2 and J is TRBJ2-1; D tentatively reads TRBD1 or TRBD2 (5 bases each). V lost 5 bases, J lost 0 bases, and 23 bases lay in between. CDR3 size: 19 residues. Germline V gene lookup returns CDR1 LGHNA and CDR2 YNFKEQ. The CDR3 DNA sequence: TGTGCCAGCAGCATGCCGGGACCGGGGTCCTTAAGCTCCTACAATGAGCAGTTCTTC. Translating it yields CASSMPGPGSLSSYNEQFF.

CDR3 DNA: TGTGCCAGCAGCCAGGGACAGGGTGGTCGCGGCGTTGGCTACACCTTC. As protein: CASSQGQGGRGVGYTF. The genes are TRBV6-2 or TRBV6-3 and TRBJ1-2, with 9 positions matching TRBD1. V was clipped by 6 bases and J by 7 bases; unmatched bases: 15. The germline CDR1 and CDR2 sequences are MNHEY and SVGEGT. CDR3 length equals 16 residues.

V and J are TRBV19 and TRBJ1-1, with no clear D. Germline CDR1 reads LNHDA; CDR2 reads SQIVND (reference sequence). Deletions cut 5 bases from V and 5 bases from J, with 21 bases between. This CDR3 is built from 16 residues. This CDR3 reads CASSFAAGSRGTEAFF. As DNA, the CDR3 is TGTGCCAGTAGTTTCGCCGCGGGCAGCCGGGGAACTGAAGCTTTCTTT.